The clone carrying this TCR beta chain was seen only once. This entry is derived from a study of blood T cell repertoires in COVID-19. At the level of the study: Donors in the United States, Italy and Spain gave samples during acute or convalescent COVID-19.

This CDR3 region has 14 residues. CDR1 and CDR2 (germline): SGHTA, FQGNSA. V lost 5 bases and J lost 0, with 9 bases in between. The method was immunoSEQ multiplex PCR; TCRdb's version includes in-frame clones alone and lacks a portion of them. Among under 300,000 clones listed, roughly 91% were seen once. This chain connects TRBV7-2 to TRBJ2-3; TRBD1 is a possible D gene (5 bases). The sequence derives from a man in his forties who had recovered from COVID-19. The sequencing sample was made of PBMCs or T cells enriched from blood (not recorded which). For the CDR3, the DNA is TGTGCCAGCAGCCCCGGACATAGCACAGATACGCAGTATTTT. Translated, it gives CASSPGHSTDTQYF. The whole variable domain, remainder taken from reference TRBV7-2 and TRBJ2-3, is GAGVSQSPSNKVTEKGKDVELRCDPISGHTALYWYRQSLGQGLEFLIYFQGNSAPDKSGLPSDRFSAERTGGSVSTLTIQRTQQEDSAVYLCASSPGHSTDTQYFGPGTRLTVL.